The source of this T cell receptor (beta chain) is a study of blood T cell repertoires in COVID-19. Study-level background: Samples came from the United States, Italy and Spain, spanning acute and convalescent COVID-19. From T cells, B-cell-depleted T cells, or PBMCs came the material, which was cDNA or gDNA.

As handled by the study authors: How many nucleated cells were present was estimated from reference gene primer amplification. TCRdb keeps only in-frame clones here, not all; method: immunoSEQ multiplex PCR. V and J calls and clone size are copied from that table; D and trimming were computed from the DNA. The sample yields approximately 100,000 clones, approximately 87% seen once. The sample consisted of peripheral blood. The receptor was isolated from a woman aged 25 to 39 with acute or convalescent COVID-19.

CDR3 region: CASSQDRTNEKLFF. The CDR3 DNA sequence: TGTGCCAGCAGCCAAGACAGAACTAATGAAAAACTGTTTTTT. The rearrangement joins TRBV7-6 to TRBJ1-4; D possibly corresponds to TRBD1 (5 bases). In germline, CDR1 is SGHVS, CDR2 FNYEAQ. The CDR3 totals 14 residues. V was trimmed by 5 bases and J by 1 base, leaving 8 bases between them.